This T cell receptor (beta chain) derives from a study of shared T cell receptors in the human thymus. Using immunoSEQ multiplex PCR, the repertoire was profiled, and TCRdb retains in-frame clones only, with some absent. The sample lists 700,000 or so clones, approximately 85% seen once, with 0.008% to 0.011% in the top ten. CDR1 is MNHNS and CDR2 is SASEGT in the germline V gene. The ends were cut back, 7 bases at V and 3 bases at J, with 15 bases in the middle. The CDR3 sequence is 14 residues long. This sample was shared with a second study, whose subject was human thymus T cells. This second study says: The donors were infants in Finland with congenital heart defects, otherwise immunologically healthy. Resections obtained during corrective heart surgery supplied the thymus tissue. Related research has reported that thymic repertoires overlap highly among unrelated individuals.

The clonotype originates from a girl under three years old with a congenital heart defect. The J gene is TRBJ1-1, the V gene TRBV6-1, with D perhaps TRBD1 (6 bases). Sequencing input: thymocytes. CDR3 nucleotides: TGTGCCAGCAAAGTGCAACCAGGGGACACTGAAGCTTTCTTT. It codes for CASKVQPGDTEAFF.